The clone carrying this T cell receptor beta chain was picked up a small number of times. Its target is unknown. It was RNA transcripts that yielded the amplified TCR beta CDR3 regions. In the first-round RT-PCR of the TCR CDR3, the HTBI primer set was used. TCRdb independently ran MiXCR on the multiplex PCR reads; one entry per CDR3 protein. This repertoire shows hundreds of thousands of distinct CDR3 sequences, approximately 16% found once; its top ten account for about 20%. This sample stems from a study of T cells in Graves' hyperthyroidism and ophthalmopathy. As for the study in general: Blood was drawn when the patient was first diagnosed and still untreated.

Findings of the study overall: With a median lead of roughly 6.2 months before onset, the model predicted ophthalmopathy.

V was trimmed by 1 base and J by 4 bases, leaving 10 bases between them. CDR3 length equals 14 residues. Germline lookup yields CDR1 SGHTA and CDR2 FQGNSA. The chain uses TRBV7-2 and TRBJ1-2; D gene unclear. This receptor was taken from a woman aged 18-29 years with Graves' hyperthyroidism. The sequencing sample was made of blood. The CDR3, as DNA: TGTGCCAGCAGCTTAGTTTTGGATAGCTATGGCTACACCTTC. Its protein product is CASSLVLDSYGYTF. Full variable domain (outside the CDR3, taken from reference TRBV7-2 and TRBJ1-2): GAGVSQSPSNKVTEKGKDVELRCDPISGHTALYWYRQSLGQGLEFLIYFQGNSAPDKSGLPSDRFSAERTGGSVSTLTIQRTQQEDSAVYLCASSLVLDSYGYTFGSGTRLTVV.